This T cell receptor (beta chain) was captured in a study of blood T cells in healthy people across ages (dated by TCRdb to between 2014 and 2016). With respect to the entire study: In model experiments, template switching captured roughly one uniquely barcoded TCR beta cDNA molecule for every two T cells. Using the same blood draw, the study looked at two additional independent replicas of 1 million unique cDNA reads for two donors, one aged 18 to 30 and the other aged 80 or older. To avoid experimental bias, donors of different ages were spread randomly across the sequencing lanes. The study measured age-related changes in TCR beta repertoire diversity using deep sequencing normalized with unique cDNA molecular identifiers. The donors were split into four age groups: young (average roughly 15 years), middle-aged (about 40), aged (approximately 59) and long-lived (roughly 86). General study outcomes and caveats: Because donor CMV infection status was unknown, age-related changes in expanded clonotypes were potentially confounded. Since profiling was done on bulk unsorted PBMCs, naive and antigen-experienced compartments could not be conclusively compared. The percentage of naive T cells measured by flow cytometry correlated strongly with observed TCR beta diversity. Estimates of total diversity from one million sequenced T cells were regarded as lower bounds and underestimates. As age increased, observed TCR beta diversity per million T cells dropped in a roughly linear way, and a significant reduction was already evident by age approximately 40. Compared with the aged group, the long-lived group had more naive CD4+ T cells, fewer expanded clones and increased TCR diversity, a pattern suggesting age selection.

Relative to germline, V is missing 5 bases and J is missing 5 bases, with 6 bases of the junction outside any gene match. The CDR1 and CDR2 encoded by the germline V gene are SGHVS and FNYEAQ. Including cysteine and phenylalanine, the CDR3 has 14 amino acids. Only CDR3 DNA is held: 42 bases, read in frame from base 1. Libraries were made using 5' RACE. Sequenced using an Illumina HiSeq 2500. The second PCR ran for about 6 to 12 cycles and used a J-beta primer mix along with a sample-barcoded 5' primer. A template-switch 5' adaptor carrying 12 random nucleotides introduced a unique molecular identifier onto each TCR beta cDNA molecule. At least 2.5 million CDR3-containing paired-end reads were obtained from each sample. The Mint cDNA synthesis kit, primed by a TRBC-specific oligonucleotide, was used to synthesize first-strand cDNA from all RNA. Following uracil-DNA glycosylase treatment, a first 18-cycle PCR with universal primers M1SS and BC2_uni_R was performed on all cDNA. In the source study's methods: For normalization, 1 million high-quality reads, each with a distinct molecular identifier, were randomly selected from each sample. Instead of being binned into consensus sequences, reads with shared molecular identifiers were discarded. MiTCR, run with a Q25 quality threshold and the strictest error-elimination algorithm, handled CDR3 identification, clonotype clustering and error correction. Lower-bound total TCR beta diversity was estimated with a nonparametric unseen species model using Euler transformation. TCRdb trimmed public reads at Q25 via fastp, called clones via MiXCR and kept in-frame beta chains. Each CDR3 protein gets just one entry, which takes the most common genes and DNA from the rows behind it. V and J calls and clone size were set by TCRdb, not the authors. This sample holds around 790,000 distinct CDR3 sequences; approximately 44% were observed only once. Under 20% of the sample is held by the ten biggest clonotypes.

In regard to this clonotype: Its antigen specificity is not known. The input lacks base qualities; no much larger clone sits a single base away.

The 39 donors, aged about 6 to 100 years, were systemically healthy Caucasian individuals from Russia. About 10 milliliters of peripheral blood were collected from each donor into EDTA-treated Vacutainer tubes. PBMCs were isolated by Ficoll-Paque density-gradient centrifugation, with at least 7 million obtained per sample. Trizol reagent was used to extract total RNA from the PBMCs, yielding at least 5.5 micrograms per sample. The percentages of naive CD45RAhigh/CD27high T cells were determined by flow cytometry on a PBMC aliquot from every donor. The material sequenced was blood. The receptor chain draws on TRBV7-6 and TRBJ2-3, with TRBD2 identical over 8 junction bases. The receptor comes from a man in his sixties in good health. CDR3 loop: CASSATGGQDTQYF. Here is the DNA: TGTGCCAGCAGCGCGACGGGGGGGCAAGATACGCAGTATTTT.